This TCR beta chain was captured by sequencing in a study of lymphopenia after photon versus proton radiotherapy. Regarding the study as a whole: A bigger post-nadir fall in TCR diversity correlated inversely with survival time in deceased patients. Proton therapy kept repertoires fairly stable, unlike photons, which gained effector/memory cells.

Germline CDR1 reads SGHKS; CDR2 reads YYEKEE (reference sequence). The CDR3 is 14 amino acids. V shed 4 bases and J shed 5 bases, with 16 bases lying between them. Concerning this clone itself: Its antigen is currently unknown.

Sequencing was performed with immunoSEQ multiplex PCR; in TCRdb, only in-frame clones are kept and a portion is missing. The sample holds around 62,000 clones, about four fifths seen once. The chain uses TRBV5-5 and TRBJ2-7, with D hard to call. This clonotype was sampled from a man between 60 and 75 years old with pancreatic cancer. Sequencing was performed on peripheral blood, taken from a patient treated with proton-based radiotherapy. The DNA of the CDR3 is TGTGCCAGCAGCCCCTTAACAAGGTTGGACGAGCAGTACTTC. It is translated as CASSPLTRLDEQYF.